This section outlines one T cell receptor (beta chain) sequence together with its context. The antigen is unknown. This specimen belongs to a study of shared clonotypes between healthy human individuals. General study findings and limits: With a handful of donors compared, roughly 5% of naive CD4 clonotypes were shared.

Produced via immunoSEQ multiplex PCR; TCRdb's table is partial and in-frame only. The table lists around 2.1 million clones, more than 85% of them singletons. CD45RO-negative cells were positively selected for CCR7, leaving out terminally differentiated effector memory CD45RA+ cells. The CDR3 length is 14 residues. V was shortened by 1 base and J by 5 bases, with 9 bases between the two germline ends. Germline V gene data show CDR1 as MNHNS and CDR2 as SASEGT. The sample taken for sequencing was naive CD8+ T cells from PBMCs. The rearrangement uses TRBV6-1 and TRBJ2-1; D gene ambiguous. This sequence was found in a man between 18 and 35 years old in good health. Some clones in this sample may be carry-over from other donors' samples. The CDR3 DNA reads as TGTGCCAGCAGTGAAGACCAGGCCAACAATGAGCAGTTCTTC. Translation: CASSEDQANNEQFF.